One T cell receptor (beta chain) is described in this entry. The sample belongs to a study of blood T cell repertoires in COVID-19. Study overall: Researchers got acute and convalescent COVID-19 samples from the United States, Italy and Spain.

Methods used by the authors: Estimates of nucleated cell counts were drawn from the amplification of reference gene primers. The table came from immunoSEQ multiplex PCR; TCRdb's copy has only in-frame clones and leaves some out. V, J and clone size were drawn from that table, and D and trimming were deduced from the DNA. The sample has some 80,000 clones, around 80% seen once. Trimming took 4 bases from V and 7 from J; bases not matched to a gene: 8. Germline CDR1 reads LNHDA; CDR2 reads SQIVND (reference sequence). This CDR3 has 14 residues. Sequencing was carried out using peripheral blood. This clonotype originated in a woman aged 45-65 years with acute or convalescent COVID-19. The V call is TRBV19, the J call TRBJ1-2, with 8 bases aligning to TRBD1. CDR3 protein: CASSTSQGARGYTF. The CDR3 nucleotides are TGTGCCAGTAGTACCTCTCAGGGGGCGCGTGGCTACACCTTC.